Presented here are 14 T cell receptor beta chains from one specimen sequenced in a study of CD8 T cells in Susac syndrome. When the RNA was reverse transcribed, random hexamers were used with an input of roughly 0.45 to 1 ug. TCRdb processed the immunoSEQ multiplex PCR reads anew with MiXCR; each CDR3 protein has one entry. The data contain about 150,000 distinct CDR3 sequences, just under 95% of them singletons. Sequences were obtained from CD8+ T cells from PBMCs. These receptors were taken from a human donor with multiple sclerosis.

The rearrangement joins TRBV7-9 to TRBJ1-2; no reliable D call. Per the germline V gene, CDR1 is SEHNR and CDR2 is FQNEAQ (reference sequence). The CDR3 runs to 15 residues. V gave up 4 bases and J gave up 8 bases, with 20 bases separating them. The CDR3, as DNA: TGTGCCAGCAGCTCCACTTCCTTTAACCGGTGGGGCTACACCTTC. It encodes CASSSTSFNRWGYTF. Combining the CDR3 with reference TRBV7-9 and TRBJ1-2 gives the whole variable domain DTGVSQNPRHKITKRGQNVTFRCDPISEHNRLYWYRQTLGQGPEFLTYFQNEAQLEKSRLLSDRFSAERPKGSFSTLEIQRTEQGDSAMYLCASSSTSFNRWGYTFGSGTRLTVV.

V usage is TRBV6-1 and J usage is TRBJ2-3; 11 nucleotides align to TRBD2. The CDR3 covers 15 residues. V lost 2 bases, J lost 4 bases, and 2 bases stayed unmatched. CDR1 is MNHNS, CDR2 SASEGT, per germline. This chain's CDR3 is CASSESSGGADTQYF. CDR3 coding DNA: TGTGCCAGCAGTGAAAGTAGCGGGGGGGCAGATACGCAGTATTTT.

This clonotype was counted a few times. The chain uses TRBV5-1 and TRBJ2-7; tentatively, D is TRBD2 (7 bases). Between the trimmed V and J ends, which lost 4 bases and 3 bases, there was a span of 14 bases. In germline, CDR1 is SGHRS, CDR2 YFSETQ. The CDR3 sequence is 14 residues long. Here the CDR3 reads CASSPEGGLYEQYF. In nucleotides, the CDR3 is TGCGCCAGCAGCCCGGAGGGGGGGCTCTACGAGCAGTACTTC.

The chain joins TRBV11-2 to TRBJ1-5, with D uncertain. This CDR3 comprises 15 residues. The germline gives CDR1 SGHAT, CDR2 FQNNGV. V gave up 5 bases and J gave up 4 bases, with 15 bases separating them. This chain's CDR3 is CASSPEGRRNQPQHF. The CDR3 DNA reads TGTGCCAGCAGCCCGGAGGGTAGGAGGAATCAGCCCCAGCATTTT.

V and J are TRBV6-5 and TRBJ2-2, with 11 bases matching TRBD1. V dropped 2 bases and J dropped 6; count of bases not matched to a gene: 2. The CDR3 totals 15 residues. The germline gives CDR1 MNHEY, CDR2 SVGAGI. The CDR3 nucleotides are TGTGCCAGCAGTTACCGGGGACAGGGGGCCGGGGAGCTGTTTTTT. It encodes CASSYRGQGAGELFF.

The chain combines TRBV7-9 with TRBJ2-2, with D unresolved. The V gene lost 8 bases and the J gene lost 5 bases, with 6 bases spanning the gap. There are 11 residues in the CDR3. The germline gives CDR1 SEHNR, CDR2 FQNEAQ (reference sequence). CDR3 coding DNA: TGTGCCAGCGTTGTGACCGGGGAGCTGTTTTTT. It specifies CASVVTGELFF.

This chain links TRBV18 with TRBJ1-2; perhaps TRBD1 as D (6 bases). In germline, CDR1 is KGHSH, CDR2 LQKENI. CDR3 size: 14 residues. The germline V and J ends were trimmed by 3 bases and 8 bases, with 16 bases remaining between them. The CDR3 nucleotides are TGTGCCAGCTCACCGTACAGGGTCGAGGAGGGCTACACCTTC. This codes for CASSPYRVEEGYTF.

The chain couples TRBV9 to TRBJ2-7; maybe TRBD2 (5 bases). The germline V gene has CDR1 SGDLS and CDR2 YYNGEE. This CDR3 has 14 residues. The ends were cut back, 4 bases at V and 5 bases at J, with 16 bases in the middle. The CDR3 here is CASSIGSLGNEQYF. The CDR3 DNA follows: TGTGCCAGCAGCATAGGGAGTTTAGGGAACGAGCAGTACTTC.

This chain links TRBV7-9 with TRBJ2-1, with D perhaps matching TRBD1 (5 bases). From germline, CDR1 is SEHNR and CDR2 FQNEAQ (reference sequence). This CDR3 is built from 13 residues. V lost 3 bases to trimming and J lost 5 bases, with 8 bases between them. The CDR3 DNA reads TGTGCCAGCAGCTTCATAGGGGACAATGAGCAGTTCTTC. It yields the protein CASSFIGDNEQFF.

The chain has TRBV4-1 and TRBJ1-5; tentative D call: TRBD1 (5 bases). Germline values: CDR1 MGHRA, CDR2 YSYEKL. The V end was cut by 4 bases, the J end by 5 bases, with 18 bases between. The CDR3 contains 16 residues. This chain's CDR3 is CASSPMGPRGDQPQHF. The CDR3 DNA is TGCGCCAGCAGCCCGATGGGACCGCGAGGGGATCAGCCCCAGCATTTT.

This chain uses TRBV27 with TRBJ1-1; D possibly corresponds to TRBD1 (6 bases). V shed 2 bases and J shed 8 bases, with 12 bases lying between them. Germline V gene data show CDR1 as MNHEY and CDR2 as SMNVEV (reference sequence). The CDR3 is 13 amino acids. Written as DNA, the CDR3 is TGTGCCAGCAGTTTACGACAGGACCGAGAAGCTTTCTTT. Amino acid sequence: CASSLRQDREAFF.

The chain links TRBV9 to TRBJ2-7, with 8 nucleotides matching TRBD1. CDR1 is SGDLS, CDR2 YYNGEE, per germline. The CDR3 length is 14 residues. Trimming cost V 0 bases and J 3 bases; bases outside gene matches: 2. DNA for the CDR3: TGTGCCAGCAGCGTAGGGGACAGGCGCTACGAGCAGTACTTC. Residues: CASSVGDRRYEQYF.

V and J are TRBV7-8 and TRBJ1-2; D remains ambiguous. This CDR3 spans 14 amino acids. In germline, CDR1 is SGHVS, CDR2 FQNEAQ. Trimming removed 2 bases at V and 4 bases at J, with 11 bases between. The CDR3 region is CASSLSLSSYGYTF. The CDR3 DNA is TGTGCCAGCAGCTTAAGTCTGAGTAGCTATGGCTACACCTTC.

The rearrangement joins TRBV6-1 to TRBJ2-2; D remains unclear. From germline, CDR1 is MNHNS and CDR2 SASEGT. This CDR3 contains 16 residues. V lost 8 bases to trimming and J lost 1 base, with 17 bases between them. CDR3 coding DNA: TGTGCCAGCTCCGAGAACCCCACGGGGAACACCGGGGAGCTGTTTTTT. It specifies CASSENPTGNTGELFF.